Sequencing of this TCR beta chain was carried out in a study of T cells expressing NK-cell markers. Looked up from germline, CDR1 is ENHRY and CDR2 is SYGVKD. The length of the CDR3 is 13 residues. TCRdb reprocessed the 5' RACE reads, keeping one entry per CDR3 protein, no DNA. This sample's table has 350,000 to 400,000 distinct CDR3 sequences. The gene calls are TRBV10-3 and TRBJ2-1; TCRdb indicates TRBD2, and absent DNA this call remains unverified. Sequenced sample: blood T cells: a sorted CD56 or NKG2C T cell subset, CD4+ or CD8+ T cells, or bulk PBMC T cells (not recorded which). The sequence came from a woman aged 45-65 years in good health. This CDR3 is CAITGTSNNEQFF.